This note documents a single TCR beta chain sequence. This entry comes from a study of blood T cell repertoires in COVID-19. In germline, CDR1 is MNHEY, CDR2 SVGAGI. The junction had 7 bases not matched to a gene; V was cut back by 9 bases and J by 1 base. The CDR3 length is 14 residues. The assay was immunoSEQ multiplex PCR, and TCRdb's table has in-frame clones only and misses some. The sample carries 200,000 or so clones, approximately 80% recorded once. The sequence came from a human donor with acute or convalescent COVID-19. The donor label of this sample is uncertain. The V and J genes are TRBV6-5 and TRBJ1-1; 8 bases match TRBD1. The sequencing sample was made of peripheral blood. The CDR3, as DNA: TGTGCCAGTTTCGACAGGGGCAGGAACACTGAAGCTTTCTTT. It yields the protein CASFDRGRNTEAFF.